The 21 T cell receptor beta chains below were found in one sample sequenced in a study of T cell responses to AZD1222 COVID-19 vaccine. TCRdb's table, derived via immunoSEQ multiplex PCR, lists solely in-frame clones and lacks some. This table has some 130,000 clones, approximately 85% appearing once. The material was peripheral blood, obtained 28 days after the second dose of the MenACWY control vaccine. The source is an adult who received the MenACWY meningococcal vaccine as a control.

The chain links TRBV24-1 to TRBJ2-1; D possibly corresponds to TRBD1 (5 bases). The V end lost 5 bases, the J end lost 10 bases, and 14 bases lay between the germline ends. The length of the CDR3 is 13 residues. Germline CDR1 reads KGHDR; CDR2 reads SFDVKD. CDR3 in amino acids: CATSGRTSREQFF. The DNA for the CDR3 is TGTGCCACCAGTGGAAGGACAAGCAGGGAGCAGTTCTTC.

The V call is TRBV5-6, the J call TRBJ2-7, with 7 bases identical to TRBD2. The trim removed 6 bases at V and 0 bases at J, leaving 6 bases unmatched. CDR1 is SGHDT and CDR2 is YYEEEE in the germline V gene. The CDR3 spans 14 residues. In DNA, the CDR3 is TGTGCCAGCACCTCCGCGGGAGTCTCCTACGAGCAGTACTTC. This encodes CASTSAGVSYEQYF.

V and J are TRBV7-2 and TRBJ1-5, with 7 bases identical to TRBD1. This CDR3 region has 14 residues. The germline V gene encodes CDR1 SGHTA and CDR2 FQGNSA. With 4 bases clipped from V and 4 bases from J, the junction kept 4 bases outside the gene matches. As DNA, the CDR3 is TGTGCCAGCAGCTCGCGACAGGGTAATCAGCCCCAGCATTTT. This translates into CASSSRQGNQPQHF.

The chain carries TRBV11-3 and TRBJ1-4, with D possibly being TRBD1 (6 bases). The V end lost 3 bases, the J end lost 6 bases, and 14 bases lay between the germline ends. Germline loops: CDR1 SGHNT, CDR2 YENEEA. There are 15 residues in the CDR3. The CDR3 spells CASSFGGGWDEKLFF. The CDR3 DNA reads as TGTGCCAGCAGCTTTGGGGGGGGCTGGGATGAAAAACTGTTTTTT.

The chain has TRBV5-4 and TRBJ1-1; D remains ambiguous. V lost 4 bases to trimming and J lost 4 bases, with 11 bases between them. The germline CDR1 and CDR2 sequences are SGHNT and YYREEE (reference sequence). This CDR3 contains 13 residues. This CDR3 reads CASSPSAGTEAFF. The CDR3, as DNA: TGTGCCAGCAGCCCCTCGGCCGGCACTGAAGCTTTCTTT.

The rearrangement uses TRBV6-5 and TRBJ1-2, with D unresolved. This CDR3 comprises 14 residues. Germline V gives CDR1 MNHEY, CDR2 SVGAGI. The V end lost 7 bases, the J end lost 3 bases, and 15 bases lay between the germline ends. The CDR3 protein is CASKMVPPYYGYTF. The CDR3 DNA follows: TGTGCCAGCAAAATGGTCCCCCCTTACTATGGCTACACCTTC.

This clone has just a few counts. The chain has TRBV5-4 and TRBJ1-2; a possible D gene is TRBD1 (5 bases). The germline V gene encodes CDR1 SGHNT and CDR2 YYREEE (reference sequence). The CDR3 loop spans 14 amino acids. V shed 0 bases and J shed 3 bases, with 9 bases lying between them. The CDR3 coding sequence is TGTGCCAGCAGCTTGGCGGTGACAGACTATGGCTACACCTTC. Encoded protein: CASSLAVTDYGYTF.

This clone was detected once. The chain couples TRBV30 to TRBJ2-1, with D possibly being TRBD2 (6 bases). The CDR3 is 14 amino acids. Germline loops: CDR1 GTSNPN, CDR2 SVGIG (reference sequence). Trimming took off 8 bases at V and 8 bases at J, with 22 bases between the two ends. The CDR3: CARKRPYPGDEQFF. Written as DNA, the CDR3 is TGTGCCCGGAAGAGGCCCTACCCGGGGGATGAGCAGTTCTTC.

This clone has just one count. The CDR3 nucleotides are TGTGCCAGCAGCCCGGAGGGGACAGGGGGCGACGCTGAAGCTTTCTTT. Translated, it gives CASSPEGTGGDAEAFF. The chain combines TRBV13 with TRBJ1-1, with TRBD1 matching over 12 bases. The CDR3 runs 16 residues. Germline V CDR1 and CDR2: PRHDT, FYEKMQ (reference sequence). The V segment lost 5 bases and the J segment 6 bases; nucleotides outside the gene matches: 10.

The rearrangement uses TRBV5-6 and TRBJ2-2; TRBD1 matches at 10 bases. The CDR3 totals 15 residues. Germline V gene data show CDR1 as SGHDT and CDR2 as YYEEEE. J lost 6 bases, V lost 4 bases, and 6 bases had no gene match. The CDR3 sequence: CASSPTTGGPGELFF. The CDR3 bases are TGTGCCAGCAGCCCGACGACAGGGGGCCCCGGGGAGCTGTTTTTT.

A single count supports this clone. This sequence joins TRBV4-1 and TRBJ2-1; the D gene is possibly TRBD1 (5 bases). The CDR3 is 14 residues long. Trimming removed 4 bases at V and 5 bases at J, with 12 bases between. The germline V gene has CDR1 MGHRA and CDR2 YSYEKL. Written as DNA, the CDR3 is TGCGCCAGCAGCCCAGGGCCCTGGGACAATGAGCAGTTCTTC. Encoded protein: CASSPGPWDNEQFF.

The rearrangement links TRBV25-1 to TRBJ2-1, with 10 bases lining up with TRBD1. Per the germline V gene, CDR1 is MGHDK and CDR2 is SYGVNS. The V gene end was trimmed by 2 bases and the J gene end by 4 bases; junction bases not matched to a gene: 5. The length of the CDR3 is 16 residues. CDR3 residues: CASSETGTGEYNEQFF. The CDR3 DNA is TGTGCCAGCAGTGAAACCGGGACAGGGGAATACAATGAGCAGTTCTTC.

This chain links TRBV10-1 with TRBJ1-4; 7 nucleotides line up with TRBD1. CDR1 and CDR2 from the germline V gene are WNHNN and SYGVQD (reference sequence). This CDR3 has 14 amino acids. The J segment lost 8 bases and the V segment lost 2 bases, leaving 5 bases of the junction unmatched. CDR3 nucleotides: TGCGCCAGCAGTGAGAGGGGGCGAGAGGAAAAACTGTTTTTT. Translating it yields CASSERGREEKLFF.

This chain joins TRBV18 and TRBJ2-1; 9 bases fit TRBD2. The CDR3 spans 15 residues. The junction had 6 bases not matched to a gene; V was cut back by 3 bases and J by 6 bases. Looked up from germline, CDR1 is KGHSH and CDR2 is LQKENI. This chain's CDR3 is CASSPQRGEFNEQFF. The CDR3 nucleotides are TGTGCCAGCTCACCCCAGCGGGGGGAATTCAATGAGCAGTTCTTC.

This sequence joins TRBV5-1 and TRBJ2-3, with TRBD1 as a possible D gene (7 bases). The germline V gene has CDR1 SGHRS and CDR2 YFSETQ. Trimming removed 4 bases from V and 0 bases from J, with 18 bases in between. The CDR3 runs 17 residues. This CDR3 reads CASSRGTAGLSTDTQYF. In DNA form, the CDR3 reads TGCGCCAGCAGCCGAGGGACAGCGGGTCTTAGCACAGATACGCAGTATTTT. Full variable domain (remainder filled in from reference TRBV5-1 and TRBJ2-3): KAGVTQTPRYLIKTRGQQVTLSCSPISGHRSVSWYQQTPGQGLQFLFEYFSETQRNKGNFPGRFSGRQFSNSRSEMNVSTLELGDSALYLCASSRGTAGLSTDTQYFGPGTRLTVL.

J is TRBJ2-2 and V is TRBV27; D is possibly TRBD2 (5 bases). Germline CDR1 reads MNHEY; CDR2 reads SMNVEV (reference sequence). V was cut by 3 bases and J by 0 bases, with 11 bases left in between. The CDR3 consists of 16 residues. CDR3 amino acids: CASSFLSAANTGELFF. The CDR3 nucleotides are TGTGCCAGCAGTTTCCTCTCAGCGGCGAACACCGGGGAGCTGTTTTTT.

This chain joins TRBV2 and TRBJ2-7; D is unresolved. Trimming took off 7 bases at V and 4 bases at J, with 17 bases between the two ends. The CDR3 covers 14 residues. Germline CDR1 and CDR2: SNHLY and FYNNEI. CDR3 in DNA: TGTGCCAGCACCAGATATTGGACGGATTACGAGCAGTACTTC. Amino acids: CASTRYWTDYEQYF.

The V gene is TRBV14, the J gene TRBJ2-6; D is unclear. Germline CDR1 and CDR2: SGHDN and FVKESK. Trimming took 5 bases from V and 0 from J, leaving 5 bases between them. The CDR3 sequence is 14 residues long. CDR3 region: CASSGSSGANVLTF. CDR3 in DNA: TGTGCCAGCAGCGGAAGCTCTGGGGCCAACGTCCTGACTTTC.

The chain carries TRBV5-1 and TRBJ2-1; D possibly matches TRBD1 or TRBD2 (6 bases each). The CDR3 is 15 amino acids. The germline CDR1 and CDR2 sequences are SGHRS and YFSETQ. V was cut by 0 bases and J by 8 bases, with 15 bases left in between. In DNA form, the CDR3 reads TGCGCCAGCAGCTTGGTTGGGGGGCTCCCTTATGAGCAGTTCTTC. Amino acids: CASSLVGGLPYEQFF.

This clone was found a few times. The rearrangement joins TRBV2 to TRBJ1-2, with 10 bases lining up with TRBD1. CDR1 SNHLY and CDR2 FYNNEI come from the germline V gene. This CDR3 comprises 14 residues. J lost 3 bases, V lost 6 bases, and 4 bases had no gene match. CDR3 residues: CASSEDRGDYGYTF. For the CDR3, the DNA is TGTGCCAGCAGCGAGGACAGGGGGGACTATGGCTACACCTTC.

This chain joins TRBV7-9 and TRBJ1-5; perhaps TRBD1 as D (5 bases). The CDR3 has 16 residues. Trimming left V 7 bases short and J 7 bases short, with 23 bases between. Germline CDR1 SEHNR, CDR2 FQNEAQ (reference sequence). In DNA form, the CDR3 reads TGTGCCAGCACCGAACAGGCCGATGGATCTGCCCAGCCCCAGCATTTT. Translated: CASTEQADGSAQPQHF.